One sample yielded the 21 T cell receptor beta chains listed below, sequenced in a study of blood T cell repertoires in COVID-19. TCRdb's table, derived via immunoSEQ multiplex PCR, lists solely in-frame clones and lacks some. The sample carries fewer than 300,000 clones, 90% recorded once. Sequences were obtained from PBMCs or T cells enriched from blood (not recorded which). These receptor sequences come from a woman in her 30s who had recovered from COVID-19.

The chain uses TRBV28 and TRBJ2-7; TRBD2 agrees at 8 bases. Per germline, CDR1 MDHEN and CDR2 SYDVKM. The CDR3 contains 15 residues. Trimming took 6 bases from V and 6 from J; bases not matched to a gene: 13. This chain's CDR3 is CASSALGSGNSEQYF. CDR3 in DNA: TGTGCCAGCAGCGCCCTGGGTAGCGGGAATTCCGAGCAGTACTTC. Using reference TRBV28 and TRBJ2-7 for the parts outside the CDR3, the full variable domain is DVKVTQSSRYLVKRTGEKVFLECVQDMDHENMFWYRQDPGLGLRLIYFSYDVKMKEKGDIPEGYSVSREKKERFSLILESASTNQTSMYLCASSALGSGNSEQYFGPGTRLTVT.

A single count supports this clone. This chain links TRBV9 with TRBJ2-2; maybe TRBD1 (5 bases). CDR3 length: 15 amino acids. The germline V gene has CDR1 SGDLS and CDR2 YYNGEE. The germline V and J ends were trimmed by 0 bases and 6 bases, with 12 bases remaining between them. The CDR3 protein is CASSVEGEGAGELFF. The CDR3 DNA reads as TGTGCCAGCAGCGTAGAAGGTGAAGGGGCCGGGGAGCTGTTTTTT.

This chain links TRBV4-1 with TRBJ1-1, with 10 bases identical to TRBD1. The CDR3 runs to 16 residues. Germline V lookup: CDR1 MGHRA, CDR2 YSYEKL. V was pared by 1 base and J by 4 bases, with 6 bases of the junction left unmatched. DNA for the CDR3: TGCGCCAGCAGCCAAGCGGACAGGGGGTTTGGCACTGAAGCTTTCTTT. Protein product: CASSQADRGFGTEAFF.

Turning to this clone: At the DNA level, this CDR3 is encoded by other sequences in the same sample as well. The rearrangement joins TRBV19 to TRBJ2-2; 12 bases line up with TRBD2. Germline-derived CDR1 and CDR2 are LNHDA and SQIVND (reference sequence). The CDR3 consists of 15 residues. The trim removed 8 bases at V and 1 base at J, leaving 2 bases unmatched. The CDR3 sequence: CASRLAGVNTGELFF. The CDR3 DNA reads TGTGCCAGTCGACTAGCGGGAGTGAACACCGGGGAGCTGTTTTTT.

The chain carries TRBV4-1 and TRBJ2-1; D might be TRBD2 (5 bases). Germline V CDR1 and CDR2: MGHRA, YSYEKL. The CDR3 contains 15 residues. V gave up 0 bases and J gave up 4 bases, with 10 bases separating them. The CDR3 protein is CASSQDLGGYNEQFF. The CDR3 DNA is TGCGCCAGCAGCCAAGATCTTGGAGGTTACAATGAGCAGTTCTTC.

This clone appeared a single time. The rearrangement uses TRBV7-9 and TRBJ1-3; no clear D gene. Looked up from germline, CDR1 is SEHNR and CDR2 is FQNEAQ (reference sequence). Trimming removed 4 bases at V and 0 bases at J, with 10 bases between. There are 15 residues in the CDR3. The CDR3 DNA reads as TGTGCCAGCAGCTCACGGACTGACTCTGGAAACACCATATATTTT. It translates to CASSSRTDSGNTIYF.

A note on this clone: The junction and the germline gene differ at one end; a read error may be behind it. V usage is TRBV4-1 and J usage is TRBJ1-2, with D perhaps TRBD1 (5 bases). CDR1 MGHRA and CDR2 YSYEKL come from the germline V gene. CDR3 size: 12 residues. Written as DNA, the CDR3 is TGCGCCAGCAGTCAAGGGGCCCATGGCTACACCTTC. This encodes CASSQGAHGYTF.

The gene calls are TRBV7-2 and TRBJ2-3; 7 bases line up with TRBD2. This CDR3 has 14 residues. The germline V gene encodes CDR1 SGHTA and CDR2 FQGNSA. J lost 8 bases, V lost 0 bases, and 5 bases had no gene match. The DNA for the CDR3 is TGTGCCAGCAGCTTAGCGGGAGGGCCCATTACGCAGTATTTT. This gives the protein CASSLAGGPITQYF.

The gene calls are TRBV10-3 and TRBJ2-5; possible D gene TRBD2, 6 bases. The CDR3 length is 17 residues. The germline V gene has CDR1 ENHRY and CDR2 SYGVKD. Trimming removed 0 bases from V and 1 base from J, with 15 bases in between. CDR3 coding DNA: TGTGCCATCAGTGAGTCCTCGGGACTGGGAAGCCAAGAGACCCAGTACTTC. Protein sequence: CAISESSGLGSQETQYF.

The V gene is TRBV5-1, the J gene TRBJ2-3; 7 bases fit TRBD2. The V segment lost 1 base and the J segment 2 bases; nucleotides outside the gene matches: 13. The germline V gene encodes CDR1 SGHRS and CDR2 YFSETQ. The CDR3 has 18 amino acids. This CDR3 is CASSLSVGRDGATDTQYF. Here the CDR3 DNA reads TGCGCCAGCAGCTTGTCAGTTGGGAGGGATGGGGCCACAGATACGCAGTATTTT.

This sequence joins TRBV5-4 and TRBJ2-1; weak D call: TRBD2 (6 bases). The CDR3 is 16 amino acids. Trimming pared 4 bases from V and 8 bases from J, leaving 22 bases between. In germline, CDR1 is SGHNT, CDR2 YYREEE (reference sequence). This chain's CDR3 is CASSPGAGKRVDEQFF. The CDR3 bases are TGTGCCAGCAGCCCTGGGGCGGGAAAGAGAGTCGATGAGCAGTTCTTC.

This chain uses TRBV7-8 with TRBJ1-6; maybe TRBD1 (6 bases). This CDR3 comprises 15 residues. CDR1 is SGHVS and CDR2 is FQNEAQ in the germline V gene. V was pared by 5 bases and J by 9 bases, with 17 bases between. DNA for the CDR3: TGTGCCAGCAGCCCAAGGACAGCCGCCGGTTCACCCCTCCACTTT. Protein: CASSPRTAAGSPLHF.

CDR3 nucleotide sequence: TGTGCCACCTTTTACGCGGGGAACACTGAAGCTTTCTTT. As protein: CATFYAGNTEAFF. V usage is TRBV28 and J usage is TRBJ1-1; D uncertain. CDR3 length: 13 residues. CDR1 is MDHEN, CDR2 SYDVKM, per germline. Deletions cut 10 bases from V and 1 base from J, with 13 bases between.

The J gene is TRBJ2-1, the V gene TRBV7-9; 15 positions agree with TRBD2. The length of the CDR3 is 15 residues. CDR1 is SEHNR and CDR2 is FQNEAQ in the germline V gene (reference sequence). V was clipped by 3 bases and J by 8 bases; unmatched bases: 2. CDR3 coding DNA: TGTGCCAGCAGCTTTGGACTAGCGGGAGGGGATGAGCAGTTCTTC. Its translation is CASSFGLAGGDEQFF.

V is TRBV19 and J is TRBJ1-1, with TRBD1 matching over 9 bases. Per the germline V gene, CDR1 is LNHDA and CDR2 is SQIVND (reference sequence). Trimming at V came to 7 bases and at J to 4 bases, leaving 16 bases not matched to a gene. The length of the CDR3 is 17 residues. CDR3 protein: CASNSGGRQGDVTEAFF. The DNA for the CDR3 is TGTGCCAGTAACTCCGGGGGCCGACAGGGGGACGTCACTGAAGCTTTCTTT.

This chain joins TRBV7-9 and TRBJ2-7; 13 bases fit TRBD2. The CDR3 is made up of 16 amino acids. V shed 4 bases, J shed 5 bases, and the junction held 8 bases outside the gene matches. Per germline, CDR1 SEHNR and CDR2 FQNEAQ (reference sequence). The CDR3 nucleotides read TGTGCCAGCAGCTCCGGAGGACTAGCGGGAGACAACGAGCAGTACTTC. Translated: CASSSGGLAGDNEQYF.

The chain employs TRBV4-3 and TRBJ2-1; 7 bases fit TRBD2. Germline V gives CDR1 LGHNA, CDR2 YSLEER. The CDR3 extends over 15 amino acids. V shed 5 bases and J 8 bases; nucleotides not matched to a gene: 12. This CDR3 reads CASSSTAREFDEQFF. CDR3 nucleotides: TGCGCCAGCAGCTCCACGGCGCGGGAGTTCGATGAGCAGTTCTTC.

The rearrangement links TRBV27 to TRBJ1-1, with D possibly being TRBD1 (6 bases). The CDR3 has 12 amino acids. Per the germline V gene, CDR1 is MNHEY and CDR2 is SMNVEV (reference sequence). V was clipped by 3 bases and J by 11 bases, with 13 bases between them. This chain's CDR3 is CASSFLSGVAFF. The CDR3 DNA is TGTGCCAGCAGTTTCTTGTCAGGGGTGGCTTTCTTT.

The V call is TRBV19, the J call TRBJ2-7; perhaps TRBD2 as D (6 bases). The ends were cut back, 0 bases at V and 7 bases at J, with 16 bases in the middle. In germline, CDR1 is LNHDA, CDR2 SQIVND (reference sequence). CDR3 length: 15 amino acids. The CDR3: CASSIDNGGVREQYF. The DNA of the CDR3 is TGTGCCAGTAGTATAGATAACGGCGGGGTAAGGGAGCAGTACTTC.

This sequence joins TRBV5-5 and TRBJ1-6, with D hard to call. The CDR3 covers 13 residues. V was shortened by 1 base and J by 6 bases, with 5 bases between the two germline ends. Per germline, CDR1 SGHKS and CDR2 YYEKEE (reference sequence). The CDR3 DNA reads TGTGCCAGCAGCTTGCTCCTTAATTCACCCCTCCACTTT. Its protein is CASSLLLNSPLHF.

The chain combines TRBV5-8 with TRBJ1-6; tentative D call: TRBD1 (5 bases). This CDR3 is built from 15 residues. Trimming shortened V by 2 bases and J by 7 bases, and 13 bases separated the two germline ends. CDR1 and CDR2 (germline): SGHTS, YDEGEE. CDR3 bases: TGTGCCAGCAGCTTTGACAGACCCACGAATTCACCCCTCCACTTT. Protein sequence: CASSFDRPTNSPLHF.